The source of this TCR beta chain is a study of radiotherapy plus CTLA-4 blockade in lung cancer. Lung cancer patients with chemo-refractory metastatic non-small-cell disease were given focal radiation plus CTLA-4 blockade with ipilimumab. CDR1 and CDR2 (germline): LNHDA, SQIVND (reference sequence). CDR3 length equals 13 residues. V was shortened by 5 bases and J by 5 bases, with 12 bases between the two germline ends. TCRdb keeps only in-frame clones here, not all; method: immunoSEQ multiplex PCR. This table holds tens of thousands of clones, 70% to 85% found once. This clonotype was sampled from a human donor with non-small cell lung cancer who had a partial response to radiotherapy plus ipilimumab. This specimen was peripheral blood, taken from a patient treated with radiotherapy plus ipilimumab. The chain combines TRBV19 with TRBJ1-1; D gene ambiguous. In DNA, the CDR3 is TGTGCCAGTAGTCGCTCCCTAAGTACTGAAGCTTTCTTT. Encoded protein: CASSRSLSTEAFF.